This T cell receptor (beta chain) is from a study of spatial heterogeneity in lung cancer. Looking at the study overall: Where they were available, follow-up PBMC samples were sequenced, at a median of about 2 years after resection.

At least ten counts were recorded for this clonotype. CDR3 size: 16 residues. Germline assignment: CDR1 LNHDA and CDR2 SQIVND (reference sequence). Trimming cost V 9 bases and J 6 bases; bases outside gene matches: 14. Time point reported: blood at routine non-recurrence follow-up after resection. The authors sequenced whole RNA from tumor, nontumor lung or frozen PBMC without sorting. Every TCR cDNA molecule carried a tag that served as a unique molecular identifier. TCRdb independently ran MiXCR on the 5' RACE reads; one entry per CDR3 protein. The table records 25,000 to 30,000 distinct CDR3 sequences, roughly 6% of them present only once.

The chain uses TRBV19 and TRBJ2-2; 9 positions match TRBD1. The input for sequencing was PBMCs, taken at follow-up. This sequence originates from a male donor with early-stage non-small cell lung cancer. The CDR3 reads CASRRPTGGSPGELFF. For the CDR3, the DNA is TGTGCCAGCCGCCGGCCGACAGGGGGGTCTCCCGGGGAGCTGTTTTTT.